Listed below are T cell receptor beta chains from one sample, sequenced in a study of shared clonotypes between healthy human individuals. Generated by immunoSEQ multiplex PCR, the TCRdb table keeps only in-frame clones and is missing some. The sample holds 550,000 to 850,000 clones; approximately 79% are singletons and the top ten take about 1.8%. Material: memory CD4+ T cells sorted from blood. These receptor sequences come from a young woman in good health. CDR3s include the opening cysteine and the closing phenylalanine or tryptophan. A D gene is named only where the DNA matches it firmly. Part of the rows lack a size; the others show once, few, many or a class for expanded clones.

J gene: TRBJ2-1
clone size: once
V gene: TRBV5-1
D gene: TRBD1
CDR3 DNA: TGCGCCAGCAGCACCGGACAGGGGGCAAGGAAGCAGTTCTTC
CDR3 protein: CASSTGQGARKQFF

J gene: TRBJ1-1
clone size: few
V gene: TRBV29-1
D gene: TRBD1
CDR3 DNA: TGCAGCTCCAAGACAGGGGGCAGGGACACTGAAGCTTTCTTT
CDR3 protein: CSSKTGGRDTEAFF

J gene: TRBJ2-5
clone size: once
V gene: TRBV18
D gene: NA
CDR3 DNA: TGTGCCAGCTCACCGACCCGGCAAGAGACCCAGTACTTC
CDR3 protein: CASSPTRQETQYF

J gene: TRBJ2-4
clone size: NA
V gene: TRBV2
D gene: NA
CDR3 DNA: TGTGCCAGCAGCACCGCCGGGGCAAGAGCCAAAAACATTCAGTACTTC
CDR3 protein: CASSTAGARAKNIQYF

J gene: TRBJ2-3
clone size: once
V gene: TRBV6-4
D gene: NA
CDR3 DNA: TGTGCCAGCAGACCGACAGGAAACACAGATACGCAGTATTTT
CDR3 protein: CASRPTGNTDTQYF

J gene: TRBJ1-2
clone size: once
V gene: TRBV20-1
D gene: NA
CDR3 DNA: TGCAGTGCTCTAACCCGGTATGGCTACACCTTC
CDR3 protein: CSALTRYGYTF

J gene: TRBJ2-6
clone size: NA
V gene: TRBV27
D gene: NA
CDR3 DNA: TGTGCCAGTAGGGACGTTTCTGGGGCCAACGTCCTGACTTTC
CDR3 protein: CASRDVSGANVLTF

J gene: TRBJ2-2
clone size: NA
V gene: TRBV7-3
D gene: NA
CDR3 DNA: TGTGCCAGCAGCTCCACTGCCAGGGCCACCGGGGAGCTGTTTTTT
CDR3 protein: CASSSTARATGELFF

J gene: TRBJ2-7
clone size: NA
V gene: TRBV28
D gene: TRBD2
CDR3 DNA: TGTGCCAGCAGTTTAGGGCGGGGGTCAGGCTACGAGCAGTACTTC
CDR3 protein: CASSLGRGSGYEQYF

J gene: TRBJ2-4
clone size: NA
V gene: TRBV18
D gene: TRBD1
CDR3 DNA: TGTGCCAGCTCACCACCGGGACAGGTTTCCAAAAACATTCAGTACTTC
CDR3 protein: CASSPPGQVSKNIQYF

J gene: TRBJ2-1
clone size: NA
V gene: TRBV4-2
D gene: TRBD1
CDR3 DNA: TGTGCCAGCAGCCAAGATCGGACAGGATCCTACAATGAGCAGTTCTTC
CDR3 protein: CASSQDRTGSYNEQFF

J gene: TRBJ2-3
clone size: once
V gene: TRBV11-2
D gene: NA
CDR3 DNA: TGTGCCAGCAGCTTAGGAAGGAGGGGGTATATGACAGATACGCAGTATTTT
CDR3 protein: CASSLGRRGYMTDTQYF

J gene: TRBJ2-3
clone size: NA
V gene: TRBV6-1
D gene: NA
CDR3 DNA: TGTGCCAGCAGTGCCCTACTGGGGAAGAGCACAGATACGCAGTATTTT
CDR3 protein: CASSALLGKSTDTQYF

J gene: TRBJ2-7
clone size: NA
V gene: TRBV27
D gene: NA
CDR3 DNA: TGTGCCAGCGGGACCACCTACGAGCAGTACTTC
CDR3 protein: CASGTTYEQYF

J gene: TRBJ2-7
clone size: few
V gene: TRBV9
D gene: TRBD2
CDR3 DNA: TGTGTCCACAGCAGGGGGGCGACGACGAGGATAAAGCGGGAGGGTTCCTACGAGCAGTACTTC
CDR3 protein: CVHSRGATTRIKREGSYEQYF

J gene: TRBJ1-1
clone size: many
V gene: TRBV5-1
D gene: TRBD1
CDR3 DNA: TGCGCCAGCAGCTTTCAGGGGGCTGAAGCTTTCTTT
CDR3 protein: CASSFQGAEAFF